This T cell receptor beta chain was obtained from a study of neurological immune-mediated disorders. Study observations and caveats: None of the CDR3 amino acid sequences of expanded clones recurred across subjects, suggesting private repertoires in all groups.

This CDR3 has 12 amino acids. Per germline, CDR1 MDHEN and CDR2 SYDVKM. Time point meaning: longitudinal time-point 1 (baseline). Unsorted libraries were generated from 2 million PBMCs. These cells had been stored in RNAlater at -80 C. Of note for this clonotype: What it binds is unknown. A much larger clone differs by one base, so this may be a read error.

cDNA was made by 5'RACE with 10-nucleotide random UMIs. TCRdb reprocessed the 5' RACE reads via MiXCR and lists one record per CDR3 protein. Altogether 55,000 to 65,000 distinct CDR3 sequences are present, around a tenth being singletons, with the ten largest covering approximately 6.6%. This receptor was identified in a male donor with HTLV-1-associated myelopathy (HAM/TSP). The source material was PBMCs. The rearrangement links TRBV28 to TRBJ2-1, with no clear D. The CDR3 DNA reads TGTGTCAGCAGTTCACAATGGAATGAGCAGTTCTTC. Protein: CVSSSQWNEQFF.